This T cell receptor (beta chain) was identified during a study of cytomegalovirus exposure and HLA in healthy donors. Overall study: Tens of millions of unique TCRs, all from HLA-typed donors, were included in an early release of the data.

60 Vbeta and 13 Jbeta primers were used in PCR. Measured with immunoSEQ multiplex PCR; TCRdb has only the in-frame clones, and not every one. The table lists around 160,000 clones, 60% to 80% of them singletons. Findings of the study overall: Whilst most TCR sequences proved rare, a subset of public TCRs occurred across many donors.

The CDR3 runs to 16 residues. Losses at the gene ends were 4 bases for V and 0 bases for J; bases not matched to a gene: 8. The germline V gene encodes CDR1 SNHLY and CDR2 FYNNEI. Turning to this clone: Its cognate antigen is unknown.

These donors counted as nominally healthy when sampled, but unrecorded immune exposures were likely. The sample was PBMCs. This clonotype was obtained from a woman in her forties in good health and CMV-seropositive. The genes are TRBV2 and TRBJ2-7, with 8 bases matching TRBD1. CDR3 in DNA: TGTGCCAGCAGTGCCAGGGACAGGCTGAGCTCCTACGAGCAGTACTTC. The encoded protein is CASSARDRLSSYEQYF.